The clone carrying this T cell receptor beta chain was found a few times. Its specificity is not known. Described time point: newly diagnosed GD, antithyroid drugs for less than 3 months. The TCR library was prepared using RNA isolated from PBMCs. The CDR3 consists of 15 residues. CDR1 MNHNS and CDR2 SASEGT come from the germline V gene. After removal of 3 bases from V and 6 bases from J, the junction contained 8 bases not matched to a gene. The data are from a study of regulatory T cells in long-lasting Graves disease. Combining iRepertoire HTBI primers with Arm-PCR of CDR3 regions, the authors built TCR beta libraries. TCRdb independently ran MiXCR on the multiplex PCR reads; one entry per CDR3 protein. The sample has just over 600,000 distinct CDR3 sequences, 15% to 20% seen once; the top ten hold about 20%. Overall study results and limits: Samples came from peripheral blood alone, without thyroid tissue. The TCR repertoire of persistent Graves' patients was less diverse than that of newly diagnosed ones. Under persistent disease, TRBV28, TRBJ1-2 and TRBJ2-5 were used preferentially.

These data are also associated with another study on T cells in Graves' hyperthyroidism and ophthalmopathy. According to that study: Together with thyroid ultrasound, orbital computed tomography, serum thyroxine and TRAb, clinical symptoms were used for diagnoses.

This TCR was recovered from a woman in her twenties or thirties with Graves disease. The V gene is TRBV6-1, the J gene TRBJ1-2; 9 bases fit TRBD1. This sample comprised peripheral blood mononuclear cells (PBMCs), obtained at new diagnosis, from a patient treated with antithyroid drugs. The CDR3 region has the DNA TGTGCCAGCAGTGATCCCGCCGGGACAGGGAATGGCTACACCTTC. This sequence encodes CASSDPAGTGNGYTF.